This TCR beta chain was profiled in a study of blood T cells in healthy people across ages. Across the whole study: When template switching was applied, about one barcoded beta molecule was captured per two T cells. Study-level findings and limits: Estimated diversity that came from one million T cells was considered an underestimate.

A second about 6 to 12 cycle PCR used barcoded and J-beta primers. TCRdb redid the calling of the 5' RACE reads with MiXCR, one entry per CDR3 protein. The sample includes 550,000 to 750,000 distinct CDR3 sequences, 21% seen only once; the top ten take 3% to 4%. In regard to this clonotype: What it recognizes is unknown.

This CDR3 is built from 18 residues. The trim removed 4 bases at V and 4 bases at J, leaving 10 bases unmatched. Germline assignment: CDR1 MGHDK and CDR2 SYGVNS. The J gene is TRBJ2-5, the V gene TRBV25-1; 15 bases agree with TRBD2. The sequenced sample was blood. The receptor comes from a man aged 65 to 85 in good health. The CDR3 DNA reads TGTGCCAGCAGTGGACCCCAAAGGACTAGCGGGAGGGCAGAGACCCAGTACTTC. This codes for CASSGPQRTSGRAETQYF. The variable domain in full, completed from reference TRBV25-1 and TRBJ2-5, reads EADIYQTPRYLVIGTGKKITLECSQTMGHDKMYWYQQDPGMELHLIHYSYGVNSTEKGDLSSESTVSRIRTEHFPLTLESARPSHTSQYLCASSGPQRTSGRAETQYFGPGTRLLVL.